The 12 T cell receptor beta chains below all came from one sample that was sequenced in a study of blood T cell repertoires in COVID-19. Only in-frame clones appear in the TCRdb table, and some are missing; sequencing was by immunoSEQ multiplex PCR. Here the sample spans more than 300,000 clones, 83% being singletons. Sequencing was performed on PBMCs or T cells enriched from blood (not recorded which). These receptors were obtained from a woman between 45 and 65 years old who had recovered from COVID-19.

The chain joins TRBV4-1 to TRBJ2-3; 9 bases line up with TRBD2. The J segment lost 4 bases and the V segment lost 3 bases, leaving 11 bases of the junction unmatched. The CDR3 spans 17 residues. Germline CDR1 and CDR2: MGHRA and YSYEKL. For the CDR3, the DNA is TGCGCCAGCAGCCAGAACCTAGCGGGGTCCCCTCCAGATACGCAGTATTTT. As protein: CASSQNLAGSPPDTQYF.

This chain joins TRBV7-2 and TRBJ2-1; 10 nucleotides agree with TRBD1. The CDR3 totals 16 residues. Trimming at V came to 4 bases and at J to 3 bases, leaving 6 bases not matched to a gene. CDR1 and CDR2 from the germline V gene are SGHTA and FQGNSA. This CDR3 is CASSSGTGDHYNEQFF. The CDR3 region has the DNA TGTGCCAGCAGCTCCGGGACAGGGGATCACTACAATGAGCAGTTCTTC.

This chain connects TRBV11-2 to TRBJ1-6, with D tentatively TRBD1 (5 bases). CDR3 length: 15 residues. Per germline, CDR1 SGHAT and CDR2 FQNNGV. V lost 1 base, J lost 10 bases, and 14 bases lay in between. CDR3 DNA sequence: TGTGCCAGCAGCTTAGCGGGCAGGGAGGGATCACCCCTCCACTTT. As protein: CASSLAGREGSPLHF.

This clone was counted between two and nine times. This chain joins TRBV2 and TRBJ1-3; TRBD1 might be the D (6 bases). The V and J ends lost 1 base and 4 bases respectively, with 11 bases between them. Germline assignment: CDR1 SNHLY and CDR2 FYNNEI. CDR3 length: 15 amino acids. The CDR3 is CASSEGRQGGNTIYF. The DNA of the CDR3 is TGTGCCAGCAGTGAAGGTCGGCAGGGGGGAAACACCATATATTTT.

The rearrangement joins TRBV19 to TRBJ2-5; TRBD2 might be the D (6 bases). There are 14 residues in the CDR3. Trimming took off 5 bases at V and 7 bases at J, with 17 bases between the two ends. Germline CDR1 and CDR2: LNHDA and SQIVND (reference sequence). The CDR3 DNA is TGTGCCAGTAGTTTGGGACCGAGGGGAGGGACCCAGTACTTC. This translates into CASSLGPRGGTQYF.

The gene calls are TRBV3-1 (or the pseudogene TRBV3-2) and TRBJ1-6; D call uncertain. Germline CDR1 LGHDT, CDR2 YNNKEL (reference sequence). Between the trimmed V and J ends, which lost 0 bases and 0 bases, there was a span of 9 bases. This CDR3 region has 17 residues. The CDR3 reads CASSQELGSSYNSPLHF. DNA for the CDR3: TGTGCCAGCAGCCAAGAGTTGGGGAGCTCCTATAATTCACCCCTCCACTTT.

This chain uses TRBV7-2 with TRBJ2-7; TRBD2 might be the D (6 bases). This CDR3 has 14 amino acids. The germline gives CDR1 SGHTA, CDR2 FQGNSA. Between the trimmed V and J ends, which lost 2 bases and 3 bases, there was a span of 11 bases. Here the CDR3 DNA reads TGTGCCAGCAGCTTAAGGGCGGGAAACTACGAGCAGTACTTC. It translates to CASSLRAGNYEQYF.

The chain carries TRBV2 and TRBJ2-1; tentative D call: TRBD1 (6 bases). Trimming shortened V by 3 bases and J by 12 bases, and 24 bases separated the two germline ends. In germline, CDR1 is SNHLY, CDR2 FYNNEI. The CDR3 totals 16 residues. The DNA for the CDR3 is TGTGCCAGCAGTGACTTGGGAGTCGGGCAGGGGATTTGGCAGTTCTTC. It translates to CASSDLGVGQGIWQFF.

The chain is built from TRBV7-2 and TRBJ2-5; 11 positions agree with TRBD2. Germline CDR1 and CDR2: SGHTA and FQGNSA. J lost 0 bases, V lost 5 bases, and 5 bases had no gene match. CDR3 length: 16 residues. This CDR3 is CASSDRLAGNQETQYF. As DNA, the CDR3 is TGTGCCAGCAGCGACCGACTAGCGGGGAACCAAGAGACCCAGTACTTC.

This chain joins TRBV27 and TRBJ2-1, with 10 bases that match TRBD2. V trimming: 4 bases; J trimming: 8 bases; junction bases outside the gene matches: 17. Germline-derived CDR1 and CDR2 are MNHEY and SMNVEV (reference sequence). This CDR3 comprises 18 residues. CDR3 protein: CASSSYPTAGGRFYEQFF. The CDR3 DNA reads TGTGCCAGCAGTTCCTACCCTACAGCGGGGGGGAGGTTTTATGAGCAGTTCTTC.

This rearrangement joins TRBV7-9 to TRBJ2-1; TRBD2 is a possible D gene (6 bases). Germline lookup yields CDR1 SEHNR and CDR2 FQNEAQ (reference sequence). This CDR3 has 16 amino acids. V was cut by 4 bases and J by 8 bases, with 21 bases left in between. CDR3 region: CASSWGRRGSGDEQFF. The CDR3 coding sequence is TGTGCCAGCAGCTGGGGTCGGAGGGGATCAGGCGATGAGCAGTTCTTC.

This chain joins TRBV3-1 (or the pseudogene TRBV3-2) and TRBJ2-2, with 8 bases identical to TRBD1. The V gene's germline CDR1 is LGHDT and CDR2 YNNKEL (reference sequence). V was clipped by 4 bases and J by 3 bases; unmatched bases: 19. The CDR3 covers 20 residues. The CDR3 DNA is TGTGCCAGCAGCCCCCGAAAAAGACAGGGGTTCGTTTATGACACCGGGGAGCTGTTTTTT. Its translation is CASSPRKRQGFVYDTGELFF.